This TCR beta chain was documented in a study of PD-1 blockade in classical Hodgkin lymphoma. Sequencing was performed with immunoSEQ multiplex PCR; in TCRdb, only in-frame clones are kept and a portion is missing. The data contain over 25,000 clones, around three quarters of them singletons. No patient escaped relapse after autologous stem cell transplantation, and brentuximab vedotin exposure varied. CD4+ T cells were purified from thawed PBMCs by negative selection. The CDR3 sequence is 14 residues long. Germline CDR1 GTSNPN, CDR2 SVGIG (reference sequence). V was pared by 2 bases and J by 3 bases, with 3 bases of the junction left unmatched. General study results and limits: The study found complete responders had baseline diversity similar to newly diagnosed patients. Reasons behind the repertoire differences stay unclear, perhaps disease activity or earlier therapy. Significantly greater TCR diversity emerged by C4D1 in CD4+ cells but not CD8+ cells.

As concerns this clone: Its antigen is unidentified.

This TCR derives from a human donor with classical Hodgkin lymphoma. V and J are TRBV30 and TRBJ2-7, with 11 nucleotides matching TRBD1. The sample here was CD4+ T cells from blood, taken at baseline. The CDR3 coding sequence is TGTGCCTGGAGTTCCGGGACAGGGGGCTACGAGCAGTACTTC. Its protein is CAWSSGTGGYEQYF.